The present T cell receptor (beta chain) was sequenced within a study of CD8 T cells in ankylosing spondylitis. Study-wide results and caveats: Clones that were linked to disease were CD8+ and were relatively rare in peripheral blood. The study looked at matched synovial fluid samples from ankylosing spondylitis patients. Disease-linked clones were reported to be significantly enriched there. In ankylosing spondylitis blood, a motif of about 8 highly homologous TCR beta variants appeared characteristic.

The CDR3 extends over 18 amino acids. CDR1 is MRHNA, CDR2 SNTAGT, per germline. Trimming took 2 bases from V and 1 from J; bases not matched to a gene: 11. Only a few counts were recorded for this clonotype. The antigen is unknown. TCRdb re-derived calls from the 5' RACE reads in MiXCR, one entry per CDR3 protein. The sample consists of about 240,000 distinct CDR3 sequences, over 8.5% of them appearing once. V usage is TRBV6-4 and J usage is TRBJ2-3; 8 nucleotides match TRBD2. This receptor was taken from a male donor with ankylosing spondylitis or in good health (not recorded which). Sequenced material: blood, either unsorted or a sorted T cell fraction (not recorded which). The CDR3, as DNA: TGTGCCAGCAGTGACAGGGTAGCGGGGCCTCTTTGCACAGATACGCAGTATTTT. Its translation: CASSDRVAGPLCTDTQYF.